This passage covers 24 T cell receptor beta chains from one sample sequenced in a study of vaccination effects on CD4 cells after COVID-19. Antigen-specific CD4+ T cells were expanded with viral peptide pools in the ViraFEST assay before sequencing. Subsequent to a culture period of 10 days, CD4+ T cells were isolated. Participants each got two BNT162b2 or mRNA-1273 vaccine doses. Measured with immunoSEQ multiplex PCR; TCRdb has only the in-frame clones, and not every one. The sample consists of just under 60,000 clones, around four fifths of them appearing once. Their specific antigens are unknown. The sequencing here drew on CD4+ T cells from PBMCs cultured with HCoV-OC43 spike peptides, taken after COVID-19 vaccination. Subset: HCoV-OC43 spike overlapping peptide pool stimulation. The receptor source for this set is a human donor who received a COVID-19 vaccine.

The rearrangement links TRBV6-5 to TRBJ1-6, with D perhaps TRBD1 (5 bases). V lost 6 bases, J lost 10 bases, and 10 bases lay in between. The V gene's germline CDR1 is MNHEY and CDR2 SVGAGI. The CDR3 runs 12 residues. The CDR3 region has the DNA TGTGCCAGCAGGACAGTTTACTCACCCCTCCACTTT. Protein: CASRTVYSPLHF.

The chain joins TRBV10-2 to TRBJ2-1; 12 nucleotides agree with TRBD1. CDR1 and CDR2 from the germline V gene are WSHSY and SAAADI. The CDR3 consists of 15 residues. V shed 7 bases, J shed 8 bases, and the junction held 9 bases outside the gene matches. CDR3 sequence: CASTPGTGGIDEQFF. CDR3 sequence (DNA): TGCGCCAGCACCCCCGGGACAGGGGGCATTGATGAGCAGTTCTTC.

The chain is built from TRBV3-1 (or the pseudogene TRBV3-2) and TRBJ1-1; D not certain. The CDR3 is 14 residues long. Trimming took 1 base from V and 1 from J, leaving 7 bases between them. The germline V gene has CDR1 LGHDT and CDR2 YNNKEL (reference sequence). The CDR3 nucleotides are TGTGCCAGCAGCCAAGGTTTTCGGAACACTGAAGCTTTCTTT. Translating it yields CASSQGFRNTEAFF.

The rearrangement links TRBV9 to TRBJ2-7, with 11 positions matching TRBD1. Germline lookup yields CDR1 SGDLS and CDR2 YYNGEE. V was clipped by 0 bases and J by 4 bases; unmatched bases: 9. The CDR3 runs 17 residues. This CDR3 reads CASSVVKRDRGTYEQYV. The CDR3 DNA reads as TGTGCCAGCAGCGTAGTTAAGAGGGACAGGGGGACTTACGAGCAGTACGTC.

This rearrangement joins TRBV5-1 to TRBJ1-2; 8 bases map to TRBD1. CDR1 and CDR2 from the germline V gene are SGHRS and YFSETQ. V gave up 4 bases and J gave up 3 bases; unmatched junction bases: 8. The CDR3 runs to 15 residues. The CDR3 here is CASSPHTGGDYGYTF. CDR3 coding DNA: TGCGCCAGCAGCCCCCATACAGGGGGTGACTATGGCTACACCTTC. Together with reference TRBV5-1 and TRBJ1-2, the CDR3 gives the full variable domain: KAGVTQTPRYLIKTRGQQVTLSCSPISGHRSVSWYQQTPGQGLQFLFEYFSETQRNKGNFPGRFSGRQFSNSRSEMNVSTLELGDSALYLCASSPHTGGDYGYTFGSGTRLTVV.

This clone occurred once. The chain joins TRBV6-5 to TRBJ2-1, with D uncertain. V shed 5 bases and J shed 5 bases, with 13 bases lying between them. Germline assignment: CDR1 MNHEY and CDR2 SVGAGI. The CDR3 length is 14 residues. CDR3: CASSLSSWDNEQFF. The CDR3 region has the DNA TGTGCCAGCAGTCTTAGCTCCTGGGACAATGAGCAGTTCTTC.

The V call is TRBV28, the J call TRBJ2-4; TRBD1 is a possible D gene (5 bases). The CDR3 loop spans 13 amino acids. The ends were cut back, 4 bases at V and 8 bases at J, with 12 bases in the middle. Germline V CDR1 and CDR2: MDHEN, SYDVKM. As DNA, the CDR3 is TGTGCCAGCAGTTCCTCCCCAGGGTACATTCAGTACTTC. It encodes CASSSSPGYIQYF.

V and J are TRBV24-1 and TRBJ2-7; possibly TRBD1 or TRBD2 for D (5 bases each). Trimming removed 9 bases from V and 3 bases from J, with 14 bases in between. The germline gives CDR1 KGHDR, CDR2 SFDVKD. This CDR3 contains 13 residues. CDR3 DNA sequence: TGTGCCACCTCTACGGGACGGCTCTACGAGCAGTACGTC. Protein product: CATSTGRLYEQYV.

This clone was observed once. J is TRBJ2-7 and V is TRBV18, with TRBD1 identical over 8 bases. This CDR3 contains 13 residues. Germline V lookup: CDR1 KGHSH, CDR2 LQKENI. The ends lost 4 bases at V and 4 bases at J; junction bases unmatched: 3. CDR3 DNA: TGTGCCAGCTCACTCGGGACAGGTTACGAGCAGTACGTC. It codes for CASSLGTGYEQYV.

This clone came up a few times. The V call is TRBV18, the J call TRBJ1-6; the D is unclear. CDR1 is KGHSH and CDR2 is LQKENI in the germline V gene. The CDR3 runs to 16 residues. V lost 2 bases and J lost 9, with 17 bases in between. The CDR3 protein is CASSPFNAATSSPLHF. The CDR3, as DNA: TGTGCCAGCTCACCATTCAACGCCGCGACGAGTTCACCCCTCCACTTT.

This clone was recorded only once. The J gene is TRBJ1-6, the V gene TRBV7-8; the D gene is possibly TRBD1 (6 bases). The CDR3 sequence is 16 residues long. Germline-derived CDR1 and CDR2 are SGHVS and FQNEAQ. Trimming removed 1 base at V and 3 bases at J, with 10 bases between. The CDR3 loop reads CASSLEGHLYNSPLHF. CDR3 coding DNA: TGTGCCAGCAGCTTAGAGGGACATCTCTATAATTCACCCCTCCACTTT.

This clone was detected only a few times. The V gene is TRBV6-5, the J gene TRBJ1-1, with 12 bases that match TRBD1. The germline V gene encodes CDR1 MNHEY and CDR2 SVGAGI. The length of the CDR3 is 15 residues. V lost 5 bases to trimming and J lost 7 bases; unmatched junction nucleotides: 8. The DNA for the CDR3 is TGTGCCAGCAGTAAAACCGGGACAGGGGGCTTTGAAGCTTTCTTT. Encoded protein: CASSKTGTGGFEAFF.

This clone was seen more than once but under ten times. The V gene is TRBV30, the J gene TRBJ2-7; no clear D gene. The CDR3 consists of 13 residues. V gave up 3 bases and J gave up 7 bases, with 16 bases separating them. Germline CDR1 is GTSNPN and CDR2 is SVGIG (reference sequence). CDR3 region: CAWSRNPLGEQYV. CDR3 coding DNA: TGTGCCTGGAGCAGAAACCCTCTCGGGGAGCAGTACGTC.

The V gene is TRBV9, the J gene TRBJ1-2; D is undetermined. In germline, CDR1 is SGDLS, CDR2 YYNGEE. Deletions cut 3 bases from V and 8 bases from J, with 23 bases between. The CDR3 totals 16 residues. This chain's CDR3 is CASSGPPPKGTWGYTF. Written as DNA, the CDR3 is TGTGCCAGCAGCGGACCACCTCCTAAGGGAACCTGGGGCTACACCTTC. Filled out from reference TRBV9 and TRBJ1-2, the complete variable domain reads DSGVTQTPKHLITATGQRVTLRCSPRSGDLSVYWYQQSLDQGLQFLIQYYNGEERAKGNILERFSAQQFPDLHSELNLSSLELGDSALYFCASSGPPPKGTWGYTFGSGTRLTVV.

The sample holds one count of this clone. This sequence joins TRBV3-1 (or the pseudogene TRBV3-2) and TRBJ1-2; D is perhaps TRBD1 (5 bases). Germline CDR1 and CDR2: LGHDT and YNNKEL (reference sequence). V was clipped by 0 bases and J by 5 bases, with 16 bases between them. This CDR3 comprises 16 residues. The CDR3 bases are TGTGCCAGCAGCCAAGATCGAAAGGGGATAGGGTATGGCTACACCTTC. This codes for CASSQDRKGIGYGYTF.

This rearrangement joins TRBV10-2 to TRBJ1-6, with D tentatively TRBD1 (6 bases). CDR1 WSHSY and CDR2 SAAADI come from the germline V gene. CDR3 size: 14 residues. The ends were cut back, 1 base at V and 10 bases at J, with 11 bases in the middle. The CDR3 here is CASSEYWGRSPLHF. CDR3 DNA: TGCGCCAGCAGTGAGTATTGGGGGCGATCACCCCTCCACTTT.

The J gene is TRBJ2-5, the V gene TRBV2; no definite D call. The germline V gene encodes CDR1 SNHLY and CDR2 FYNNEI. The CDR3 has 14 amino acids. Between the trimmed V and J ends, which lost 4 bases and 4 bases, there was a span of 13 bases. The CDR3: CASSVVGFPETQYF. The CDR3 region has the DNA TGTGCCAGCAGTGTAGTCGGATTCCCAGAGACCCAGTACTTC. The full variable domain, completed using reference TRBV2 and TRBJ2-5, is EPEVTQTPSHQVTQMGQEVILRCVPISNHLYFYWYRQILGQKVEFLVSFYNNEISEKSEIFDDQFSVERPDGSNFTLKIRSTKLEDSAMYFCASSVVGFPETQYFGPGTRLLVL.

The chain joins TRBV28 to TRBJ1-1; D call uncertain. From germline, CDR1 is MDHEN and CDR2 SYDVKM. Trimming shortened V by 6 bases and J by 0 bases, and 14 bases separated the two germline ends. This CDR3 is 15 amino acids long. The CDR3 nucleotides read TGTGCCAGCAGCCGACTGACAAGGGTGAACACTGAAGCTTTCTTT. Translation gives CASSRLTRVNTEAFF.

This sequence joins TRBV14 and TRBJ2-5; no definite D call. The CDR3 loop spans 12 amino acids. In germline, CDR1 is SGHDN, CDR2 FVKESK. V lost 0 bases and J 5 bases, leaving 4 bases between the germline ends. CDR3 protein: CASSQDSETQYF. The DNA of the CDR3 is TGTGCCAGCAGCCAAGATAGCGAGACCCAGTACTTC.

The chain employs TRBV2 and TRBJ2-5; no reliable D call. Germline-derived CDR1 and CDR2 are SNHLY and FYNNEI. V lost 6 bases and J lost 2, with 7 bases in between. The CDR3 length is 12 residues. The CDR3 is CASRERQETQYF. CDR3 nucleotides: TGTGCCAGCAGGGAACGACAAGAGACCCAGTACTTC.

The rearrangement links TRBV3-1 (or the pseudogene TRBV3-2) to TRBJ1-3; D unresolved. V lost 4 bases to trimming and J lost 0 bases, with 7 bases between them. This CDR3 region has 14 residues. Per germline, CDR1 LGHDT and CDR2 YNNKEL (reference sequence). DNA of the CDR3: TGTGCCAGCAGCCTCTCGAGCTCTGGAAACACCATATATTTT. Protein product: CASSLSSSGNTIYF.

This clone was counted a single time. V is TRBV5-1 and J is TRBJ1-4; possibly TRBD1 for D (5 bases). The CDR3 spans 15 residues. V was clipped by 0 bases and J by 8 bases, with 14 bases between them. The germline CDR1 and CDR2 sequences are SGHRS and YFSETQ. This chain's CDR3 is CASSLDPGGGEKLFF. The CDR3 nucleotides are TGCGCCAGCAGCTTGGACCCCGGGGGAGGGGAAAAACTGTTTTTT.

The chain couples TRBV5-1 to TRBJ2-4; D might be TRBD2 (8 bases). Germline-derived CDR1 and CDR2 are SGHRS and YFSETQ. V lost 4 bases to trimming and J lost 6 bases, with 17 bases between them. This CDR3 region has 15 residues. The CDR3 sequence: CASSTGRGQGNIQYF. In DNA form, the CDR3 reads TGCGCCAGCAGCACCGGGAGGGGGCAGGGAAACATTCAGTACTTC.

The chain links TRBV10-3 to TRBJ2-1; D gene unclear. The V end lost 5 bases, the J end lost 6 bases, and 8 bases lay between the germline ends. Germline assignment: CDR1 ENHRY and CDR2 SYGVKD. CDR3 length: 12 amino acids. The CDR3 DNA sequence: TGTGCCATCAGTTTGTCGGCCAATGAGCAGTTCTTC. This sequence encodes CAISLSANEQFF.